The T cell receptor beta chain described here comes from a study of glioma-infiltrating T cells. CDR3 length: 14 amino acids. Germline assignment: CDR1 MGHRA and CDR2 YSYEKL. V was pared by 1 base and J by 6 bases, with 10 bases between. Amplification of TCR alpha and beta CDR3 regions from RNA used iRepertoire nested multiplex PCR. TCRdb redid the calling of the multiplex PCR reads with MiXCR, one entry per CDR3 protein. The top ten clones hold 20% of a sample with under 200,000 distinct CDR3 sequences, about 31% of them seen once. Comments on this clonotype: Its antigen is currently unknown. This may be a read error, as it is one base from a much larger clone.

Study-wide results and caveats: Only very few CDR3 sequences appeared in both tissue and blood. Tissue-blood divergence was below expectation in non-neoplastic patients, above in gliomas.

Sequencing was carried out using glioma tissue, nonneoplastic brain tissue, or PBMCs (not recorded which). The clonotype was recovered from a human donor with low-grade glioma or glioblastoma, undergoing nonglioma brain surgery, or in good health (not recorded which). This chain joins TRBV4-1 and TRBJ2-4; possible D gene TRBD2, 6 bases. The CDR3 protein is CASSQATRLNIQYF. DNA of the CDR3: TGCGCCAGCAGCCAAGCGACTAGATTAAACATTCAGTACTTC.